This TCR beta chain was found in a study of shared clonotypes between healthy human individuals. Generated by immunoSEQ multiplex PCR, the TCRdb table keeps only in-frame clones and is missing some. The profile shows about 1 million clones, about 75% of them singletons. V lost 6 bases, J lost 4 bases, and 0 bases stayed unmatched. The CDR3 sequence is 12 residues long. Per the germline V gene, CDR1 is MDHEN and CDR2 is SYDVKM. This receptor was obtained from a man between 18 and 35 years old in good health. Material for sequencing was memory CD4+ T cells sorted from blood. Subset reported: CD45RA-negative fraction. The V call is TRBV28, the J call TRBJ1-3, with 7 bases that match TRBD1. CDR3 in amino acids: CASRGQGNTIYF. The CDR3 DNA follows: TGTGCCAGCAGGGGACAGGGAAACACCATATATTTT.